Listed below are T cell receptor beta chains from one sample, sequenced in a study of T cell responses to AZD1222 COVID-19 vaccine. This table comes from immunoSEQ multiplex PCR, and its TCRdb copy is limited to in-frame clones, with some not included. The sample lists some 170,000 clones, about 90% occurring once. Sequenced here: peripheral blood, sampled on day 0 of MenACWY control vaccination. Every receptor here comes from an adult in good health. Each CDR3 is given with its conserved first and last residue. A D gene is named only where the DNA matches it firmly. Not every row has a clone size; where given, it reads once, few, many or a size class.

J gene	V gene	D gene	clone size	CDR3 protein	CDR3 DNA
TRBJ1-5	TRBV4-2	.	few	CASSQEAAARTYNQPQHF	TGTGCCAGCAGCCAAGAGGCCGCGGCTCGGACCTACAATCAGCCCCAGCATTTT
TRBJ2-1	TRBV27	TRBD1	once	CASARGPSSYNEQFF	TGTGCCAGCGCCAGGGGGCCAAGCTCCTACAATGAGCAGTTCTTC
TRBJ2-7	TRBV2	TRBD1	.	CASTRDRSSYEQYF	TGTGCCAGCACCCGGGACAGGTCGTCCTACGAGCAGTACTTC
TRBJ1-4	TRBV5-1	TRBD1	.	CASYPGQVLGDEKLFF	TGCGCCAGTTATCCGGGACAGGTACTAGGGGATGAAAAACTGTTTTTT
TRBJ1-6	TRBV30	TRBD1	.	CAWRLGGTGDSPLHF	TGTGCCTGGAGACTTGGTGGGACAGGGGATTCACCCCTCCACTTT
TRBJ1-1	TRBV6-1	.	.	CASSEEKGVTEAFF	TGTGCCAGCAGTGAGGAGAAGGGTGTGACTGAAGCTTTCTTT
TRBJ1-4	TRBV7-9	.	.	CASAGEVDEKLFF	TGTGCCAGCGCGGGTGAGGTCGATGAAAAACTGTTTTTT
TRBJ1-2	TRBV6-1	.	.	CASSEVKGRGYGYTF	TGTGCCAGCAGTGAGGTGAAGGGGCGCGGCTATGGCTACACCTTC
TRBJ1-2	TRBV7-8	.	once	CASSPQATNYGYTF	TGTGCCAGCAGCCCCCAGGCCACTAACTATGGCTACACCTTC
TRBJ1-1	TRBV6-5	.	.	CASWPLRQVFTEAFF	TGTGCCAGTTGGCCCCTTCGACAGGTATTCACTGAAGCTTTCTTT
TRBJ2-7	TRBV7-9	TRBD2	.	CASSFQASGMNEQYF	TGTGCCAGCAGCTTCCAGGCTAGCGGGATGAACGAGCAGTACTTC
TRBJ2-7	TRBV7-9	.	.	CASSPWDGIYEQYF	TGTGCCAGCAGCCCCTGGGACGGAATTTACGAGCAGTACTTC
TRBJ1-2	TRBV27	.	.	CASSSLGGLVYGYTF	TGTGCCAGCAGTTCTTTGGGGGGGCTGGTCTATGGCTACACCTTC
TRBJ2-7	TRBV5-5	.	.	CASSLYEQAHEQYF	TGTGCCAGCAGCTTGTATGAGCAGGCCCACGAGCAGTACTTC
TRBJ2-4	TRBV5-1	.	.	CASSFGTRAWAVNIQYF	TGCGCCAGCAGCTTCGGGACCCGGGCCTGGGCGGTGAACATTCAGTACTTC
TRBJ2-2	TRBV19	.	.	CASITPTAGELFF	TGTGCCAGTATCACCCCGACCGCCGGGGAGCTGTTTTTT
TRBJ2-1	TRBV4-2	.	.	CASSQGLSVDNEQFF	TGTGCCAGCAGCCAAGGTCTTTCGGTAGACAATGAGCAGTTCTTC
TRBJ1-1	TRBV7-6	.	.	CASSQRSYSNTEAFF	TGTGCCAGCAGCCAGCGCAGCTACTCGAACACTGAAGCTTTCTTT
TRBJ1-1	TRBV5-1	.	.	CASRPGTVNTEAFF	TGCGCCAGCAGACCCGGGACGGTGAACACTGAAGCTTTCTTT
TRBJ2-1	TRBV11-2	TRBD2	.	CASSSHFAGGFYNEQFF	TGTGCCAGCAGCTCGCACTTTGCGGGAGGGTTCTACAATGAGCAGTTCTTC
TRBJ2-3	TRBV30	TRBD1	.	CAWATGTGVTDTQYF	TGTGCCTGGGCAACCGGGACAGGGGTCACAGATACGCAGTATTTT
TRBJ2-7	TRBV29-1	.	.	CSVEGQGGVAYEQYF	TGCAGCGTTGAGGGCCAGGGGGGGGTTGCGTACGAGCAGTACTTC
TRBJ2-7	TRBV11-2	.	.	CASSNLVDRFYEQYF	TGTGCCAGCAGTAACCTGGTAGACAGATTCTACGAGCAGTACTTC
TRBJ2-1	TRBV4-3	TRBD2	.	CASSQAASGSYYNEQFF	TGCGCCAGCAGCCAAGCGGCTAGCGGGAGCTATTACAATGAGCAGTTCTTC
TRBJ2-1	TRBV27	.	.	CASSFYGRAYNEQFF	TGTGCCAGCAGTTTTTACGGGAGAGCCTACAATGAGCAGTTCTTC
TRBJ1-2	TRBV19	.	.	CASSTQGGTGGYTF	TGTGCCAGTAGTACCCAAGGGGGAACGGGCGGCTACACCTTC